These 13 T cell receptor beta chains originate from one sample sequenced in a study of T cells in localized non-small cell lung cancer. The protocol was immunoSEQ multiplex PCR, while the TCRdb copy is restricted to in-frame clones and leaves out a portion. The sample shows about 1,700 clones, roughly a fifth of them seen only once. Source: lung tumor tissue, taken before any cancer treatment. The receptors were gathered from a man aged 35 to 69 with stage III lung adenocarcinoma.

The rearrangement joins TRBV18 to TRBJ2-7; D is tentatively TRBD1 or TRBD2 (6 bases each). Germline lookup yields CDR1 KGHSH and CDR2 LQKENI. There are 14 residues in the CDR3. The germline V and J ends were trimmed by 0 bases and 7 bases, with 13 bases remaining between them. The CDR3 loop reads CASSPPSGAGEQYF. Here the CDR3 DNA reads TGTGCCAGCTCACCACCGTCAGGGGCGGGAGAGCAGTACTTC.

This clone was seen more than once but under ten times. This CDR3 is CASSMGGIGSYEQYF. The CDR3 DNA is TGTGCCAGTAGTATGGGGGGAATTGGATCCTACGAGCAGTACTTC. V gene TRBV19 combines with J gene TRBJ2-7; tentative D call: TRBD2 (6 bases). Germline V gene data show CDR1 as LNHDA and CDR2 as SQIVND (reference sequence). This CDR3 region has 15 residues. Trimming removed 3 bases from V and 1 base from J, with 13 bases in between.

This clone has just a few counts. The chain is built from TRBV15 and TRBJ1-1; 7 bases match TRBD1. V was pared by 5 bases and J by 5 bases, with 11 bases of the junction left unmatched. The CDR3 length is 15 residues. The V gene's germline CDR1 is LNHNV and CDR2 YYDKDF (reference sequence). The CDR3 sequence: CATSATRAGGTEAFF. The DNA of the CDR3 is TGTGCCACCAGCGCTACGAGGGCAGGGGGGACTGAAGCTTTCTTT.

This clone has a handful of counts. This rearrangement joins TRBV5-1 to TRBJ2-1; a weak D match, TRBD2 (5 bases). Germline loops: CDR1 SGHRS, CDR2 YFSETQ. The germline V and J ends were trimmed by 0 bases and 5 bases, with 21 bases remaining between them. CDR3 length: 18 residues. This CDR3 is CASSLASIAAVGNNEQFF. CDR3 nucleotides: TGCGCCAGCAGCTTGGCCAGTATCGCAGCGGTAGGGAACAATGAGCAGTTCTTC.

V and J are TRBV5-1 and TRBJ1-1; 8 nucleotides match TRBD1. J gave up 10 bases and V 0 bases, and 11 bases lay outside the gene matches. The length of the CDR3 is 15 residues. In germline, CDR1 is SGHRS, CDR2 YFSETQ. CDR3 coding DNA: TGCGCCAGCAGCTTGGAAACAGTAGGACAGGGACGAGCTTTCTTT. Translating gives CASSLETVGQGRAFF.

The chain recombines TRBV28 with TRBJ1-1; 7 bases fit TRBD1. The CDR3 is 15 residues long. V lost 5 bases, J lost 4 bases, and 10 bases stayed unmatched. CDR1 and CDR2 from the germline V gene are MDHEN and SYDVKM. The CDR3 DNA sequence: TGTGCCAGCAGTCCCCCGGGACAGCCTATCACTGAAGCTTTCTTT. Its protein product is CASSPPGQPITEAFF.

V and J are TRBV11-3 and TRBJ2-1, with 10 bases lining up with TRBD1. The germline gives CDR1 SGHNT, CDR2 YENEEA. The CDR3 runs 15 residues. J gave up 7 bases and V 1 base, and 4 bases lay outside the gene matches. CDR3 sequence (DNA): TGTGCCAGCAGCTTAGGACAGGGGGCGTTTAATGAGCAGTTCTTC. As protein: CASSLGQGAFNEQFF.

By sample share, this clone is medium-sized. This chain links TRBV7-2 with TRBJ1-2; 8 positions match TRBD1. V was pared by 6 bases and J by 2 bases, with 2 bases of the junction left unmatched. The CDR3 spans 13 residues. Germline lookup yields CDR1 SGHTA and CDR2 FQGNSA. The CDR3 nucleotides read TGTGCCAGCAGATCAGGGGGCAACTATGGCTACACCTTC. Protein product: CASRSGGNYGYTF. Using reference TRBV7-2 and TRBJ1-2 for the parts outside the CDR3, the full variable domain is GAGVSQSPSNKVTEKGKDVELRCDPISGHTALYWYRQSLGQGLEFLIYFQGNSAPDKSGLPSDRFSAERTGGSVSTLTIQRTQQEDSAVYLCASRSGGNYGYTFGSGTRLTVV.

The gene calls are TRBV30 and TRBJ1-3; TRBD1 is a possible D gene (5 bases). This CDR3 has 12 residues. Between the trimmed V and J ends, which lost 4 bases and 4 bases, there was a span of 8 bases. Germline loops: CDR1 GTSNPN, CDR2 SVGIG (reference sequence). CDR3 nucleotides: TGTGCCTGGAAGGGGCTGGGAAACACCATATATTTT. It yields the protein CAWKGLGNTIYF.

CDR3 sequence: CASSTPWTGELAGGPGETQYF. The CDR3 DNA reads TGTGCCAGCAGTACACCCTGGACAGGAGAATTAGCGGGAGGGCCGGGGGAGACCCAGTACTTC. This chain links TRBV28 with TRBJ2-5; TRBD2 matches 11 bases. This CDR3 comprises 21 residues. Germline CDR1 is MDHEN and CDR2 is SYDVKM. The trim removed 5 bases at V and 5 bases at J, leaving 25 bases unmatched.

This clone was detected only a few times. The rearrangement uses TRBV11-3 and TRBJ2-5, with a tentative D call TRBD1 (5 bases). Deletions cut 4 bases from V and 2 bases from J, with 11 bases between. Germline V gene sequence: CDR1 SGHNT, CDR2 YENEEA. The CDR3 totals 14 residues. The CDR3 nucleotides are TGTGCCAGCAGCTACCTCGACAGACAAGAGACCCAGTACTTC. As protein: CASSYLDRQETQYF.

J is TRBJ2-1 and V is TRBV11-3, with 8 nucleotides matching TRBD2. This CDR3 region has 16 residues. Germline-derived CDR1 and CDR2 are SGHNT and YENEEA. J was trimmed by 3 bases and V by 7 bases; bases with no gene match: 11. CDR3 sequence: CASTGASGSFYNEQFF. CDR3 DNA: TGTGCCAGCACCGGAGCCAGCGGGAGTTTCTACAATGAGCAGTTCTTC.

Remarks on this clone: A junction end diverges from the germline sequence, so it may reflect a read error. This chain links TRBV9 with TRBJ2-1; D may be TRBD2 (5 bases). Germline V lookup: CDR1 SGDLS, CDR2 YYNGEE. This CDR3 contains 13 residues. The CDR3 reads CATSGSGENEQFF. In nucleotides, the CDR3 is TGTGCCACCAGCGGATCAGGAGAAAATGAGCAGTTCTTC.